This T cell receptor beta chain is drawn from a study of blood T cell repertoires in COVID-19. Turning to the study itself: Samples came from the United States, Italy and Spain, spanning acute and convalescent COVID-19. Nucleic acid was either cDNA or gDNA, and it came from T cells, B-cell-depleted T cells, or PBMCs.

This CDR3 region has 15 residues. The V end was cut by 1 base, the J end by 8 bases, with 18 bases between. CDR1 SGHNT and CDR2 YYREEE come from the germline V gene (reference sequence). Generated by immunoSEQ multiplex PCR, the TCRdb table keeps only in-frame clones and is missing some. The sample comprises approximately 260,000 clones, approximately 86% of which are singletons, and about 3.5% rests with the top ten. The material sequenced was peripheral blood. The sequence was obtained from a man aged 18 to 29 with active or convalescent COVID-19. The chain is built from TRBV5-4 and TRBJ1-2; the D gene is possibly TRBD1 (5 bases). The chain's CDR3 is CASSLYRGGDRGYTF. CDR3 in DNA: TGTGCCAGCAGCTTGTACCGGGGAGGGGATCGAGGCTACACCTTC.